The rows below give T cell receptor beta chains drawn from one sample of a study of beta chain features in type 1 diabetes. Only in-frame clones appear in the TCRdb table, and some are missing; sequencing was by immunoSEQ multiplex PCR. The sample comprises 230,000 or so clones, 16% of which are singletons, and 0.08% to 0.095% rests with the top ten. The sequenced sample was naive CD4+ T cells from blood. These receptors came from a young man with type 1 diabetes. Both conserved end residues are part of each CDR3. The D gene is left open where the match is weak. Some rows have no size entry. The others give once, few or many, or a class for an expanded clone.

j_call: TRBJ2-2
d_call: .
v_call: TRBV6-6
clone_size: few
cdr3_nt: TGTGCCAGCAGCAATGACAGGACGAACACCGGGGAGCTGTTTTTT
cdr3_aa: CASSNDRTNTGELFF

j_call: TRBJ2-7
d_call: .
v_call: TRBV10-3
clone_size: .
cdr3_nt: TGTGCCATCAGTGAGATTGCTAGGGAGCAGTACTTC
cdr3_aa: CAISEIAREQYF

j_call: TRBJ2-3
d_call: .
v_call: TRBV7-9
clone_size: few
cdr3_nt: TGTGCCAGCAGCTTACTCCGGGATACGCAGTATTTT
cdr3_aa: CASSLLRDTQYF

j_call: TRBJ2-1
d_call: .
v_call: TRBV28
clone_size: few
cdr3_nt: TGTGCCAGCACCCCTGCCGGACCACAGGGCGATGAGCAGTTCTTC
cdr3_aa: CASTPAGPQGDEQFF

j_call: TRBJ2-7
d_call: .
v_call: TRBV6-6
clone_size: .
cdr3_nt: TGTGCCAGCAGTTACCGACAGGGAGGTGACGAGCAGTACTTC
cdr3_aa: CASSYRQGGDEQYF

j_call: TRBJ2-3
d_call: .
v_call: TRBV9
clone_size: few
cdr3_nt: TGTGCCAGCAGCGTTTTTACAGAAGGGGATACGCAGTATTTT
cdr3_aa: CASSVFTEGDTQYF

j_call: TRBJ2-1
d_call: .
v_call: TRBV4-3
clone_size: .
cdr3_nt: TGCGCCAGCAGCCAAGGAGCGCCGTTCTCCTACAATGAGCAGTTCTTC
cdr3_aa: CASSQGAPFSYNEQFF

j_call: TRBJ2-7
d_call: TRBD1
v_call: TRBV28
clone_size: .
cdr3_nt: TGTGCCAGCAGTTTTCGTCGGGACAGGGTCAACGAGCAGTACTTC
cdr3_aa: CASSFRRDRVNEQYF

j_call: TRBJ1-1
d_call: TRBD1
v_call: TRBV13
clone_size: .
cdr3_nt: TGTGCCAGCAGCCCCAGGGGGCTCCCTGAAGCTTTCTTT
cdr3_aa: CASSPRGLPEAFF

j_call: TRBJ2-5
d_call: .
v_call: TRBV5-1
clone_size: .
cdr3_nt: TGCGCCAGCAGCCCGACAGGATTCGAAGAGACCCAGTACTTC
cdr3_aa: CASSPTGFEETQYF

j_call: TRBJ1-2
d_call: .
v_call: TRBV19
clone_size: .
cdr3_nt: TGTGCCAGTAGTATCCGGACAGCTAACTATGGCTACACCTTC
cdr3_aa: CASSIRTANYGYTF

j_call: TRBJ2-5
d_call: .
v_call: TRBV2
clone_size: .
cdr3_nt: TGTGCCACCCATATAGAGACCCAGTACTTC
cdr3_aa: CATHIETQYF

j_call: TRBJ1-5
d_call: .
v_call: TRBV18
clone_size: .
cdr3_nt: TGTGCCAGCTCACCGGCGAATAGCAATCAGCCCCAGCATTTT
cdr3_aa: CASSPANSNQPQHF

j_call: TRBJ2-1
d_call: TRBD2
v_call: TRBV27
clone_size: .
cdr3_nt: TGTGCCAGCAGCTATAAAACCCTGGGGACTAGCGGGAGGGCCCGGGACAATGAGCAGTTCTTC
cdr3_aa: CASSYKTLGTSGRARDNEQFF

j_call: TRBJ2-1
d_call: TRBD2
v_call: TRBV30
clone_size: few
cdr3_nt: TGTGCCTGGGCGACTAGCGGGAGCGGTGAGCAGTTCTTC
cdr3_aa: CAWATSGSGEQFF

j_call: TRBJ2-7
d_call: TRBD1
v_call: TRBV6-5
clone_size: few
cdr3_nt: TGTGCCAGCAGCCCCAGGACAGGGGTTTTGCACGAGCAGTACTTC
cdr3_aa: CASSPRTGVLHEQYF

j_call: TRBJ2-5
d_call: .
v_call: TRBV4-1
clone_size: .
cdr3_nt: TGCGCCAGCAGCAATAACAGAGAAGAGACCCAGTACTTC
cdr3_aa: CASSNNREETQYF

j_call: TRBJ2-6
d_call: TRBD1
v_call: TRBV29-1
clone_size: few
cdr3_nt: TGCAGCGTTTATACAGGGGCCGGGGCCAACGTCCTGACTTTC
cdr3_aa: CSVYTGAGANVLTF

j_call: TRBJ2-7
d_call: .
v_call: TRBV20-1
clone_size: .
cdr3_nt: TGCAGTGCTTTCCCGGCCCACGAGCAGTACTTC
cdr3_aa: CSAFPAHEQYF

j_call: TRBJ2-7
d_call: .
v_call: TRBV7-2
clone_size: .
cdr3_nt: TGTGCCAGCAGCTTAGCGCAGGGGCGGGAGAGCTCCTACGAGCAGTACTTC
cdr3_aa: CASSLAQGRESSYEQYF

j_call: TRBJ2-3
d_call: .
v_call: TRBV19
clone_size: .
cdr3_nt: TGTGCCAGTAGCGCGGGTCCTAGCACAGATACGCAGTATTTT
cdr3_aa: CASSAGPSTDTQYF

j_call: TRBJ2-7
d_call: .
v_call: TRBV7-2
clone_size: few
cdr3_nt: TGTGCCAGCACTTCAATGGAGGACTTTAGCTACGAGCAGTACTTC
cdr3_aa: CASTSMEDFSYEQYF

j_call: TRBJ2-1
d_call: TRBD2
v_call: TRBV18
clone_size: .
cdr3_nt: TGTGCCAGCTCACCAAGACTAGCCTGGAATGAGCAGTTCTTC
cdr3_aa: CASSPRLAWNEQFF

j_call: TRBJ2-2
d_call: .
v_call: TRBV9
clone_size: .
cdr3_nt: TGTGCCAGCAGCTCCCGGGGGAACACCGGGGAGCTGTTTTTT
cdr3_aa: CASSSRGNTGELFF

j_call: TRBJ2-3
d_call: .
v_call: TRBV7-9
clone_size: .
cdr3_nt: TGTGCCAGCAGCTTTAATTTAGATACGCAGTATTTT
cdr3_aa: CASSFNLDTQYF

j_call: TRBJ2-1
d_call: .
v_call: TRBV30
clone_size: many
cdr3_nt: TGTGCCTGGAGTTCGTTCGATGAGCAGTTCTTC
cdr3_aa: CAWSSFDEQFF

j_call: TRBJ2-7
d_call: TRBD1
v_call: TRBV14
clone_size: .
cdr3_nt: TGTGCCAGCAGCCTAGGACAGGGGGTCTACGAGCAGTACTTC
cdr3_aa: CASSLGQGVYEQYF

j_call: TRBJ2-5
d_call: .
v_call: TRBV5-4
clone_size: .
cdr3_nt: TGTGCCAGCAGCTTGGATGGGACCGGACAAGAGACCCAGTACTTC
cdr3_aa: CASSLDGTGQETQYF

j_call: TRBJ2-2
d_call: TRBD2
v_call: TRBV29-1
clone_size: .
cdr3_nt: TGCAGCGTTGGCAGACTAGCGGGAGACGGCACCGGGGAGCTGTTTTTT
cdr3_aa: CSVGRLAGDGTGELFF

j_call: TRBJ1-5
d_call: .
v_call: TRBV30
clone_size: .
cdr3_nt: TGTGCCTGGAGTGTAACCTACAATCAGCCCCAGCATTTT
cdr3_aa: CAWSVTYNQPQHF

j_call: TRBJ1-4
d_call: .
v_call: TRBV7-9
clone_size: few
cdr3_nt: TGTGCCAGCAGGCGTTCGGGACACGCAACTAATGAAAAACTGTTTTTT
cdr3_aa: CASRRSGHATNEKLFF

j_call: TRBJ2-3
d_call: .
v_call: TRBV5-4
clone_size: .
cdr3_nt: TGTGCCAGCAGCCGGGCAGATACGCAGTATTTT
cdr3_aa: CASSRADTQYF

j_call: TRBJ2-7
d_call: TRBD1
v_call: TRBV29-1
clone_size: .
cdr3_nt: TGCAGCGTAGAGTCCCGGGACAGGGTTGTGCAGTACTTC
cdr3_aa: CSVESRDRVVQYF

j_call: TRBJ2-2
d_call: .
v_call: TRBV30
clone_size: few
cdr3_nt: TGTGCCTGGAGTGTGGAGGGAATCTGGGAGCTGTTTTTT
cdr3_aa: CAWSVEGIWELFF

j_call: TRBJ2-3
d_call: .
v_call: TRBV5-1
clone_size: few
cdr3_nt: TGCGCCAGCAGCTTGGCCGGACAAAGCACAGATACGCAGTATTTT
cdr3_aa: CASSLAGQSTDTQYF

j_call: TRBJ2-7
d_call: .
v_call: TRBV5-1
clone_size: few
cdr3_nt: TGCGCCAGCAGCTGGACCGACCCCTACGAGCAGTACTTC
cdr3_aa: CASSWTDPYEQYF

j_call: TRBJ1-1
d_call: .
v_call: TRBV18
clone_size: .
cdr3_nt: TGTGCCAGCTCACCTTACGGACAGTACACTGAAGCTTTCTTT
cdr3_aa: CASSPYGQYTEAFF

j_call: TRBJ1-4
d_call: TRBD1
v_call: TRBV29-1
clone_size: few
cdr3_nt: TGCAGCGTTGAAACAGGGGGCAATGAAAAACTGTTTTTT
cdr3_aa: CSVETGGNEKLFF

j_call: TRBJ2-7
d_call: .
v_call: TRBV2
clone_size: few
cdr3_nt: TGTGCCAGCAGTTACGACTACGAGCAGTACTTC
cdr3_aa: CASSYDYEQYF

j_call: TRBJ2-7
d_call: .
v_call: TRBV6-1
clone_size: once
cdr3_nt: TGTGCCAGCACGGACAGAGAATACGAGCAGTACTTC
cdr3_aa: CASTDREYEQYF